One and the same sample provided the 2 T cell receptor beta chains below, sequenced in a study of identical twins. MiXCR was run by TCRdb on the 5' RACE reads, yielding one entry per CDR3 protein. The data contain 240,000 or so distinct CDR3 sequences, roughly an eighth of them singletons. These data are also associated with another study on yellow fever vaccine responses in identical twins.

The sequencing input was memory (CD45RO+) T cells sorted from blood. These receptors originate from a woman aged 18-29 years in good health.

This clonotype was seen more than once but under ten times. The V call is TRBV4-2, the J call TRBJ2-6, with D maybe TRBD1 (6 bases). The CDR3 runs 17 residues. V lost 6 bases and J lost 1, with 16 bases in between. The V gene's germline CDR1 is LGHNA and CDR2 YNFKEQ. CDR3 residues: CASRNVDRPSGANVLTF. CDR3 nucleotides: TGTGCCAGCAGAAATGTAGACAGGCCTTCTGGGGCCAACGTCCTGACTTTC.

V is TRBV7-6 and J is TRBJ2-3, with 7 nucleotides matching TRBD2. CDR3 length equals 17 residues. V was pared by 2 bases and J by 1 base, with 9 bases of the junction left unmatched. The germline V gene encodes CDR1 SGHVS and CDR2 FNYEAQ. CDR3 nucleotides: TGTGCCAGCAGCTTAAGTCTTGCGGGAGAGGGCACAGATACGCAGTATTTT. Its translation: CASSLSLAGEGTDTQYF. The full variable domain, completed using reference TRBV7-6 and TRBJ2-3, is GAGVSQSPRYKVTKRGQDVALRCDPISGHVSLYWYRQALGQGPEFLTYFNYEAQQDKSGLPNDRFSAERPEGSISTLTIQRTEQRDSAMYRCASSLSLAGEGTDTQYFGPGTRLTVL.